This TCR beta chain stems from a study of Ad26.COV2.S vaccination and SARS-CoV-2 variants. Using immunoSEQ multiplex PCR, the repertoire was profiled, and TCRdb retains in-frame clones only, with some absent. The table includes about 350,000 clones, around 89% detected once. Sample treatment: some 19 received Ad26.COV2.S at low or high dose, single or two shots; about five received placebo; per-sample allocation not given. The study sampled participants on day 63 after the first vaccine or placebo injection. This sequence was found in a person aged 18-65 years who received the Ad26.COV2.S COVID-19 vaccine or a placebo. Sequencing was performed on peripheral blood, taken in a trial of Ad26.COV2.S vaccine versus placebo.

The CDR3 region has the DNA TGTGCCACCAGTGATTCCTGGGGGGGAGCCAGCACAGATACGCAGTATTTT. Protein: CATSDSWGGASTDTQYF. This chain joins TRBV24-1 and TRBJ2-3; 7 bases are shared with TRBD2. The CDR3 runs 17 residues. The V segment lost 2 bases and the J segment 0 bases; nucleotides outside the gene matches: 7. Germline lookup yields CDR1 KGHDR and CDR2 SFDVKD.